This passage covers 19 T cell receptor beta chains from one sample sequenced in a study of blood T cell repertoires in COVID-19. Data came from immunoSEQ multiplex PCR; TCRdb stores just in-frame clones and leaves some out. The sample yields 160,000 or so clones, approximately 87% seen once. The specimen was peripheral blood. These TCRs come from a woman in her 70s with COVID-19, enrolled during active disease.

With respect to this clone: One junction end disagrees with the germline gene, perhaps due to a read error. Here the CDR3 DNA reads TGTGCCAGCAGCGACTACAGGGAAATTGTTTTT. Its translation is CASSDYREIVF. The rearrangement joins TRBV27 to TRBJ1-4, with D possibly matching TRBD1 (6 bases). The germline gives CDR1 MNHEY, CDR2 SMNVEV (reference sequence). This CDR3 comprises 11 residues.

The chain uses TRBV6-5 and TRBJ2-7, with unresolved D. V lost 5 bases and J lost 2, with 10 bases in between. The length of the CDR3 is 13 residues. The germline CDR1 and CDR2 sequences are MNHEY and SVGAGI. The CDR3 region has the DNA TGTGCCAGCAGTAAGATCGAGGCCTACGAGCAGTACTTC. Encoded protein: CASSKIEAYEQYF.

The chain uses TRBV28 and TRBJ1-1; 9 bases are a match to TRBD1. The CDR3 sequence is 13 residues long. V lost 6 bases, J lost 5 bases, and 4 bases stayed unmatched. Germline V gene sequence: CDR1 MDHEN, CDR2 SYDVKM. The CDR3 coding sequence is TGTGCCAGCAGGGGACAGGGCGGGACTGAAGCTTTCTTT. It codes for CASRGQGGTEAFF.

This sequence joins TRBV28 and TRBJ1-5; D might be TRBD1 (5 bases). Between the trimmed V and J ends, which lost 3 bases and 3 bases, there was a span of 12 bases. The CDR3 consists of 15 residues. Germline V lookup: CDR1 MDHEN, CDR2 SYDVKM. The DNA of the CDR3 is TGTGCCAGCAGTTTCTTTCCAGGGTTCAATCAGCCCCAGCATTTT. It yields the protein CASSFFPGFNQPQHF.

The J gene is TRBJ2-2, the V gene TRBV7-8; 8 bases match TRBD2. CDR3 size: 15 residues. With 5 bases clipped from V and 2 bases from J, the junction kept 4 bases outside the gene matches. The germline CDR1 and CDR2 sequences are SGHVS and FQNEAQ. Here the CDR3 DNA reads TGTGCCAGCAGCACGGGGGGGGGAAACACCGGGGAGCTGTTTTTT. It encodes CASSTGGGNTGELFF.

Only one count was recorded for this clone. The V call is TRBV7-9, the J call TRBJ1-2, with 7 nucleotides matching TRBD1. Germline CDR1 reads SEHNR; CDR2 reads FQNEAQ (reference sequence). The CDR3 runs to 12 residues. Trimming cost V 5 bases and J 5 bases; bases outside gene matches: 2. The CDR3 sequence: CASSRQGYGYTF. The CDR3 nucleotides are TGTGCCAGCAGCAGACAGGGATATGGCTACACCTTC.

This clone came up once. The chain is built from TRBV29-1 and TRBJ2-5; no clear D gene. The CDR3 loop spans 14 amino acids. Germline CDR1 SQVTM, CDR2 ANQGSEA. Trimming took off 4 bases at V and 7 bases at J, with 19 bases between the two ends. CDR3 region: CSVGFGQNKGTQYF. The CDR3 nucleotides read TGCAGCGTTGGCTTTGGGCAGAACAAAGGGACCCAGTACTTC.

The J gene is TRBJ1-4, the V gene TRBV2; 9 bases map to TRBD1. The CDR3 is 14 amino acids. Trimming at V came to 7 bases and at J to 8 bases, leaving 8 bases not matched to a gene. The germline CDR1 and CDR2 sequences are SNHLY and FYNNEI. The CDR3 protein is CASNPGTGTEKLFF. CDR3 nucleotides: TGTGCCAGCAATCCCGGGACAGGGACCGAAAAACTGTTTTTT.

Here the CDR3 DNA reads TGTGCCAGCAGTTTATGGGGGAGAGGGTTGGGTCAGCCCCAGCATTTT. Residues: CASSLWGRGLGQPQHF. The J gene is TRBJ1-5, the V gene TRBV28, with unresolved D. Trimming removed 0 bases at V and 6 bases at J, with 15 bases between. The CDR3 spans 16 residues. Germline V gene data show CDR1 as MDHEN and CDR2 as SYDVKM.

V and J are TRBV5-1 and TRBJ2-2; 12 bases line up with TRBD2. V shed 4 bases, J shed 6 bases, and the junction held 4 bases outside the gene matches. Germline assignment: CDR1 SGHRS and CDR2 YFSETQ. CDR3 length equals 15 residues. CDR3 amino acids: CASSTGLAGPGELFF. CDR3 in DNA: TGCGCCAGCAGCACCGGACTAGCGGGACCCGGGGAGCTGTTTTTT.

V gene TRBV19 combines with J gene TRBJ1-2; 9 bases align to TRBD1. Unmatched junction bases numbered 7, after V lost 3 bases and J lost 8 bases. Germline CDR1 LNHDA, CDR2 SQIVND (reference sequence). The CDR3 totals 14 residues. The CDR3 reads CASSIWGTGNGYTF. CDR3 DNA sequence: TGTGCCAGTAGTATTTGGGGGACAGGGAACGGCTACACCTTC. The whole variable domain, remainder taken from reference TRBV19 and TRBJ1-2, is DGGITQSPKYLFRKEGQNVTLSCEQNLNHDAMYWYRQDPGQGLRLIYYSQIVNDFQKGDIAEGYSVSREKKESFPLTVTSAQKNPTAFYLCASSIWGTGNGYTFGSGTRLTVV.

V is TRBV7-2 and J is TRBJ1-6; D is possibly TRBD1 (5 bases). Looked up from germline, CDR1 is SGHTA and CDR2 is FQGNSA. Trimming pared 7 bases from V and 4 bases from J, leaving 11 bases between. CDR3 length equals 14 residues. CDR3 bases: TGTGCCAGCACCTTCGACAGTTATAATTCACCCCTCCACTTT. It encodes CASTFDSYNSPLHF.

This clone was counted a few times. The chain recombines TRBV18 with TRBJ1-3; D perhaps matches TRBD1 (5 bases). Germline lookup yields CDR1 KGHSH and CDR2 LQKENI. The CDR3 sequence is 13 residues long. Trimming took 0 bases from V and 6 from J, leaving 6 bases between them. Here the CDR3 reads CASSPPTVNTIYF. CDR3 bases: TGTGCCAGCTCACCACCGACAGTAAACACCATATATTTT.

This clone was recorded once. The rearrangement links TRBV7-2 to TRBJ1-4; D perhaps matches TRBD1 (6 bases). The V end was cut by 1 base, the J end by 4 bases, with 7 bases between. The CDR3 has 14 amino acids. CDR1 and CDR2 (germline): SGHTA, FQGNSA. CDR3 sequence: CASSLEQGNEKLFF. CDR3 sequence (DNA): TGTGCCAGCAGCTTAGAACAGGGTAATGAAAAACTGTTTTTT.

The chain is built from TRBV6-5 and TRBJ1-1; possible D gene TRBD1, 5 bases. Germline values: CDR1 MNHEY, CDR2 SVGAGI. This CDR3 has 12 residues. With 5 bases removed from V and 7 bases from J, the gap between germline ends came to 11 bases. CDR3 DNA sequence: TGTGCCAGCAGTCCAAGGGGCAATGAAGCTTTCTTT. This encodes CASSPRGNEAFF.

V is TRBV5-1 and J is TRBJ2-7; 9 nucleotides match TRBD1. Per the germline V gene, CDR1 is SGHRS and CDR2 is YFSETQ. J was trimmed by 5 bases and V by 0 bases; bases with no gene match: 3. The CDR3 spans 14 residues. CDR3 protein: CASSLAGTGNEQYF. CDR3 nucleotides: TGCGCCAGCAGCTTGGCCGGGACAGGGAACGAGCAGTACTTC.

The rearrangement links TRBV5-1 to TRBJ2-7; D might be TRBD1 (5 bases). Germline V lookup: CDR1 SGHRS, CDR2 YFSETQ. The CDR3 length is 14 residues. Trimming removed 0 bases from V and 5 bases from J, with 12 bases in between. This CDR3 is CASSLGQWSDEQYF. The CDR3 DNA reads TGCGCCAGCAGCTTGGGACAGTGGTCTGACGAGCAGTACTTC.

The chain couples TRBV15 to TRBJ2-7; TRBD2 is a possible D gene (6 bases). V was cut by 5 bases and J by 0 bases, with 11 bases left in between. The CDR3 extends over 14 amino acids. The germline V gene encodes CDR1 LNHNV and CDR2 YYDKDF (reference sequence). In nucleotides, the CDR3 is TGTGCCACCAGCCGAGGCGGGAACTCCTACGAGCAGTACTTC. Its translation is CATSRGGNSYEQYF.

V gene TRBV5-1 combines with J gene TRBJ2-1, with 9 bases aligning to TRBD1. After removal of 4 bases from V and 7 bases from J, the junction contained 12 bases not matched to a gene. Looked up from germline, CDR1 is SGHRS and CDR2 is YFSETQ. This CDR3 is 16 amino acids long. CDR3 region: CASSPGAGTGYNEQFF. The CDR3 DNA follows: TGCGCCAGCAGCCCCGGTGCCGGGACAGGGTATAATGAGCAGTTCTTC.